Listed below are T cell receptor beta chains from one sample, sequenced in a study of long-term antiretroviral therapy in people with HIV. Produced via immunoSEQ multiplex PCR; TCRdb's table is partial and in-frame only. The sample lists 30,000 to 40,000 clones, approximately 86% occurring once. The source material was unsorted PBMCs, sampled just before starting antiretroviral therapy. The receptors originated from a woman between 18 and 29 years old with HIV. Both conserved end residues are part of each CDR3. A D gene is named only where the DNA matches it firmly.

D	length	J	V	CDR3	DNA
.	14	TRBJ2-5	TRBV23-1	CASSLTGEGETQYF	TGCGCCAGCAGTCTGACAGGGGAGGGGGAGACCCAGTACTTC
TRBD1	14	TRBJ1-1	TRBV28	CASSFGTGNTEAFF	TGTGCCAGCAGTTTCGGGACAGGTAACACTGAAGCTTTCTTT
.	16	TRBJ2-3	TRBV7-2	CASSLQGTVGTDTQYF	TGTGCCAGCAGCTTACAGGGCACGGTCGGTACAGATACGCAGTATTTT
TRBD1	15	TRBJ2-1	TRBV6-1	CASSDQGQGYNEQFF	TGTGCCAGCAGTGACCAGGGACAGGGATACAATGAGCAGTTCTTC
.	14	TRBJ1-1	TRBV7-2	CASTKTALDTEAFF	TGTGCCAGCACCAAGACGGCATTGGACACTGAAGCTTTCTTT
TRBD1	16	TRBJ1-1	TRBV7-2	CASSLVSGGVNTEAFF	TGTGCCAGCAGCTTAGTCTCAGGGGGCGTCAACACTGAAGCTTTCTTT
TRBD1	15	TRBJ2-7	TRBV6-5	CASSFRQGGRTEQYF	TGTGCCAGCAGTTTCCGACAGGGTGGAAGGACCGAGCAGTACTTC
.	16	TRBJ2-6	TRBV13	CASSLVSGPGANVLTF	TGTGCCAGCAGCTTAGTTTCGGGCCCTGGGGCCAACGTCCTGACTTTC
.	16	TRBJ1-5	TRBV28	CASRASQGFSNQPQHF	TGTGCCAGCAGGGCCTCCCAGGGGTTTAGCAATCAGCCCCAGCATTTT
.	14	TRBJ2-4	TRBV2	CASSALLAKNIQYF	TGTGCCAGCAGTGCCTTATTAGCCAAAAACATTCAGTACTTC
.	13	TRBJ1-1	TRBV15	CATSARQNTEAFF	TGTGCCACCAGCGCGCGACAGAACACTGAAGCTTTCTTT
TRBD1	15	TRBJ1-2	TRBV6-5	CASSFRGRGDYGYTF	TGTGCCAGCAGCTTCAGGGGGCGCGGGGACTATGGCTACACCTTC
TRBD2	16	TRBJ2-7	TRBV11-2	CASSKPGLANSYEQYF	TGTGCCAGCAGCAAGCCCGGACTAGCGAACTCCTACGAGCAGTACTTC
TRBD2	16	TRBJ2-2	TRBV6-1	CASSEGLAGNTGELFF	TGTGCCAGCAGTGAGGGACTAGCGGGAAACACCGGGGAGCTGTTTTTT
.	14	TRBJ2-3	TRBV4-3	CASSQDGGGDTQYF	TGCGCCAGCAGCCAAGACGGGGGTGGAGATACGCAGTATTTT
.	13	TRBJ2-1	TRBV5-4	CASRLDSYNEQFF	TGTGCCAGCAGACTAGACAGTTACAATGAGCAGTTCTTC
.	13	TRBJ2-7	TRBV27	CASSFGWGYEQYF	TGTGCCAGCAGTTTTGGTTGGGGCTACGAGCAGTACTTC